The clone carrying this T cell receptor (beta chain) was counted at least ten times. What it recognizes is unknown. The data originate from a study of T cells in Graves' hyperthyroidism and ophthalmopathy. General study points: Ophthalmopathy was separated from stable hyperthyroidism by a 13 V-J model.

Germline V gene data show CDR1 as MNHNS and CDR2 as SASEGT. The CDR3 contains 15 residues. V dropped 3 bases and J dropped 2; count of bases not matched to a gene: 5. The CDR3 regions of TCR beta were amplified from RNA transcripts. RT-PCR in the first round (using the HTBI primer set) targeted the TCR CDR3. TCRdb re-derived calls from the multiplex PCR reads in MiXCR, one entry per CDR3 protein. Found here are roughly 500,000 distinct CDR3 sequences, under 60% of them singletons; the top ten hold over 15%. V usage is TRBV6-1 and J usage is TRBJ1-2; 8 positions agree with TRBD1. The clonotype comes from an adult woman with Graves' disease, either hyperthyroidism or ophthalmopathy (not recorded which). Source material: peripheral blood or thyroid tissue (not recorded which). The CDR3 region has the DNA TGTGCCAGCAGTGAGCCCGGACAGGGCAACTATGGCTACACCTTC. Protein sequence: CASSEPGQGNYGYTF.